Detailed here is one T cell receptor (beta chain). The assay was immunoSEQ multiplex PCR, and TCRdb's table has in-frame clones only and misses some. The sample shows about 140,000 clones, 75% to 95% of them seen only once. These data come from a study of T cell responses to AZD1222 COVID-19 vaccine. About the research overall: Second-dose schedules of about 4 or about 12 weeks were combined.

Germline V CDR1 and CDR2: MNHEY, SVGEGT. The CDR3 covers 12 residues. Trimming removed 7 bases at V and 9 bases at J, with 13 bases between. The chain couples TRBV6-2 or TRBV6-3 to TRBJ2-1; D is undetermined. The receptor's source is an adult in good health. This specimen was peripheral blood, taken on day 0 of AZD1222 vaccination. The DNA for the CDR3 is TGTGCCAGCACCCCAGGACGGCGTGAGCAGTTCTTC. This sequence encodes CASTPGRREQFF.